A selection of T cell receptor beta chains follows, all from one sample in a study of T cell clonotyping in hematopoietic cell transplantation. The table came from immunoSEQ multiplex PCR; TCRdb's copy has only in-frame clones and leaves some out. The data contain over 10,000 clones, approximately 88% of them singletons. The sample here was peripheral blood mononuclear cells, taken before stem cell transplant. These receptors originate from a man in his 60s with acute myeloid leukemia. Some clones in this sample may be carry-over from other donors' samples. Each CDR3 is given with its conserved first and last residue. D genes are given only for firm matches. Size tells how often a clone was seen (once, few, many) or the class of an expanded clone, and some rows leave it out.

CDR3nt: TGTGCCAGCAGCTTAGTGGTGGACGGTGAAGCTTTCTTT
CDR3aa: CASSLVVDGEAFF
abundance: -
v_gene: TRBV7-9
d_gene: -
j_gene: TRBJ1-1

CDR3nt: TGTGCCAGTAGTACCGGGACAGTTTATGGCAATCAGCCCCAGCATTTT
CDR3aa: CASSTGTVYGNQPQHF
abundance: few
v_gene: TRBV19
d_gene: TRBD1
j_gene: TRBJ1-5

CDR3nt: TGCGCCAGCAGCGCGAGCGGGGGTCGGGGTCAGCCCCAGCATTTT
CDR3aa: CASSASGGRGQPQHF
abundance: -
v_gene: TRBV5-1
d_gene: -
j_gene: TRBJ1-5

CDR3nt: TGCGCCAGCAGCCAAGATTCGCCCGTTTATTCACCCCTCCACTTT
CDR3aa: CASSQDSPVYSPLHF
abundance: -
v_gene: TRBV4-3
d_gene: -
j_gene: TRBJ1-6

CDR3nt: TGTGCCAGCAGCAAGGGGGGGGGCACAGATACGCAGTATTTT
CDR3aa: CASSKGGGTDTQYF
abundance: -
v_gene: TRBV11-2
d_gene: -
j_gene: TRBJ2-3

CDR3nt: TGCAGTGCTAGAGATTTCAGGGCCCAGCATTTT
CDR3aa: CSARDFRAQHF
abundance: -
v_gene: TRBV20-1
d_gene: -
j_gene: TRBJ1-5

CDR3nt: TGTGCCAGCAGTTTCCAATCCGGAGGAACTGAAGCTTTCTTT
CDR3aa: CASSFQSGGTEAFF
abundance: -
v_gene: TRBV27
d_gene: -
j_gene: TRBJ1-1

CDR3nt: TGTGCCAGTAGTGATCGTTTCAACGAGCAGTACTTC
CDR3aa: CASSDRFNEQYF
abundance: -
v_gene: TRBV19
d_gene: -
j_gene: TRBJ2-7

CDR3nt: TGTGCCAGCAAAGAGGAAGCGGGGCCTCACTACGAGCAGTACTTC
CDR3aa: CASKEEAGPHYEQYF
abundance: once
v_gene: TRBV2
d_gene: TRBD2
j_gene: TRBJ2-7

CDR3nt: TGTGCCACCTTGGACAGGGGGCCTGGATTGGCTTTCTTT
CDR3aa: CATLDRGPGLAFF
abundance: -
v_gene: TRBV19
d_gene: TRBD1
j_gene: TRBJ1-1

CDR3nt: TGTGCCAGCAGTGGATACAGGGGGCCAGCTTTCTTT
CDR3aa: CASSGYRGPAFF
abundance: few
v_gene: TRBV6-1
d_gene: TRBD1
j_gene: TRBJ1-1

CDR3nt: TGCGCCAGCAGCCCTGGACAGGTAAACACTGAAGCTTTCTTT
CDR3aa: CASSPGQVNTEAFF
abundance: -
v_gene: TRBV5-1
d_gene: TRBD1
j_gene: TRBJ1-1

CDR3nt: TGTGCCAGCAAATTAGGACAGGGGGTCTATGGCTACACCTTC
CDR3aa: CASKLGQGVYGYTF
abundance: -
v_gene: TRBV6-5
d_gene: TRBD1
j_gene: TRBJ1-2

CDR3nt: TGCGCCAGCAGCCCACAGGGGTCTGGAAACACCATATATTTT
CDR3aa: CASSPQGSGNTIYF
abundance: -
v_gene: TRBV5-1
d_gene: TRBD1
j_gene: TRBJ1-3

CDR3nt: TGTGCCAGCAGCCAAGTAGGGCAGAGCTCCTACGAGCAGTACTTC
CDR3aa: CASSQVGQSSYEQYF
abundance: -
v_gene: TRBV4-2
d_gene: -
j_gene: TRBJ2-7

CDR3nt: TGTGCCAGCAGCTTCGGGCGAAGCGGGGAGCTGTTTTTT
CDR3aa: CASSFGRSGELFF
abundance: few
v_gene: TRBV13
d_gene: -
j_gene: TRBJ2-2

CDR3nt: TGCGCCAGCAGCCCCCTCCCGACAGGGTTCGGTGATACGCAGTATTTT
CDR3aa: CASSPLPTGFGDTQYF
abundance: -
v_gene: TRBV4-3
d_gene: TRBD1
j_gene: TRBJ2-3

CDR3nt: TGTGCCAGCAGTGGGTTAGTAGGGGGGGAGCAGTACTTC
CDR3aa: CASSGLVGGEQYF
abundance: -
v_gene: TRBV6-6
d_gene: -
j_gene: TRBJ2-7

CDR3nt: TGTGCCAGCAGCTCCAGCTTCGGTGGAAACACCATATATTTT
CDR3aa: CASSSSFGGNTIYF
abundance: -
v_gene: TRBV7-8
d_gene: -
j_gene: TRBJ1-3

CDR3nt: TGTGCCAGCAATCTAGGCGGGGGGGCTGGAGATACGCAGTATTTT
CDR3aa: CASNLGGGAGDTQYF
abundance: -
v_gene: TRBV6-5
d_gene: TRBD2
j_gene: TRBJ2-3

CDR3nt: TGTGCCAGCAGCCCCGACGTCCGGGCAGAGACCCAGTACTTC
CDR3aa: CASSPDVRAETQYF
abundance: -
v_gene: TRBV4-2
d_gene: -
j_gene: TRBJ2-5

CDR3nt: TGCGCCAGCAGCCGAACAGGGGGGACGCAGTACTTC
CDR3aa: CASSRTGGTQYF
abundance: -
v_gene: TRBV4-3
d_gene: TRBD1
j_gene: TRBJ2-4

CDR3nt: TGTGCCAGCAGTGAGGGGGGGGACAGGGTATTGGATACGCAGTATTTT
CDR3aa: CASSEGGDRVLDTQYF
abundance: -
v_gene: TRBV25-1
d_gene: TRBD1
j_gene: TRBJ2-3

CDR3nt: TGCAGCGTTACCGCCGGGCCCCAGGAACGGAACACTGAAGCTTTCTTT
CDR3aa: CSVTAGPQERNTEAFF
abundance: few
v_gene: TRBV29-1
d_gene: -
j_gene: TRBJ1-1

CDR3nt: TGCAGCGTAAAGGACACCGGGGAGCTGTTTTTT
CDR3aa: CSVKDTGELFF
abundance: -
v_gene: TRBV29-1
d_gene: -
j_gene: TRBJ2-2

CDR3nt: TGTGCCAGCAGCCCGGGACAAACTTGGGTTGAAGCTTTCTTT
CDR3aa: CASSPGQTWVEAFF
abundance: -
v_gene: TRBV4-2
d_gene: -
j_gene: TRBJ1-1

CDR3nt: TGTGCCAGCAGCGAATACAGGGGAATGAACACTGAAGCTTTCTTT
CDR3aa: CASSEYRGMNTEAFF
abundance: -
v_gene: TRBV11-2
d_gene: TRBD1
j_gene: TRBJ1-1

CDR3nt: TGTGCCAGCAGCTACGGGACTAGCACTGAGCAGTTCTTC
CDR3aa: CASSYGTSTEQFF
abundance: few
v_gene: TRBV7-3
d_gene: TRBD2
j_gene: TRBJ2-1

CDR3nt: TGTGCCAGCAGCCCCGCCCAGGGGAGATTTCCTAATTCACCCCTCCACTTT
CDR3aa: CASSPAQGRFPNSPLHF
abundance: -
v_gene: TRBV7-8
d_gene: -
j_gene: TRBJ1-6

CDR3nt: TGTGCCAGCAGTGACTCTAGCGGGGGGGCCAATGAGCAGTTCTTC
CDR3aa: CASSDSSGGANEQFF
abundance: -
v_gene: TRBV6-4
d_gene: TRBD2
j_gene: TRBJ2-1

CDR3nt: TGTGCCAGTGAAGGCGGGGAGCAGTTCTTC
CDR3aa: CASEGGEQFF
abundance: -
v_gene: TRBV19
d_gene: -
j_gene: TRBJ2-1

CDR3nt: TGCAGCGTTGGGGCTCAGGCGCGGGGCACTGAAGCTTTCTTT
CDR3aa: CSVGAQARGTEAFF
abundance: -
v_gene: TRBV29-1
d_gene: -
j_gene: TRBJ1-1

CDR3nt: TGTGCCATCGGGACGGTGAACACTGAAGCTTTCTTT
CDR3aa: CAIGTVNTEAFF
abundance: few
v_gene: TRBV15
d_gene: -
j_gene: TRBJ1-1

CDR3nt: TGTGCCAGCAGCCGGACATCCTACGAGCAGTACTTC
CDR3aa: CASSRTSYEQYF
abundance: -
v_gene: TRBV27
d_gene: -
j_gene: TRBJ2-7

CDR3nt: TGTGCCAGTAGATTAGTAAGGGGGCGAGAAGGGGTGAACACTGAAGCTTTCTTT
CDR3aa: CASRLVRGREGVNTEAFF
abundance: -
v_gene: TRBV19
d_gene: TRBD1
j_gene: TRBJ1-1

CDR3nt: TGCGCCAGCGCAGGGGAAGCTGAAAAACTGTTTTTT
CDR3aa: CASAGEAEKLFF
abundance: -
v_gene: TRBV5-1
d_gene: -
j_gene: TRBJ1-4

CDR3nt: TGTGCCAGCAGCTTAGACCTAGCTCAAGAGACCCAGTACTTC
CDR3aa: CASSLDLAQETQYF
abundance: -
v_gene: TRBV13
d_gene: -
j_gene: TRBJ2-5

CDR3nt: TGTGCCAGCAGCTTAGCGTCGGCGGCCTACGAGCAGTACTTC
CDR3aa: CASSLASAAYEQYF
abundance: -
v_gene: TRBV7-9
d_gene: -
j_gene: TRBJ2-7

CDR3nt: TGTGCCAGTAGTCGGACTAGCGGGGTAGATACGCAGTATTTT
CDR3aa: CASSRTSGVDTQYF
abundance: -
v_gene: TRBV19
d_gene: TRBD2
j_gene: TRBJ2-3

CDR3nt: TGCAGCGTCCCGACTAGCGGGGACATGGATGAGCAGTTCTTC
CDR3aa: CSVPTSGDMDEQFF
abundance: -
v_gene: TRBV29-1
d_gene: TRBD2
j_gene: TRBJ2-1

CDR3nt: TGTGCCAGCAAAAATTCGAGAAACACCGGGGAGCTGTTTTTT
CDR3aa: CASKNSRNTGELFF
abundance: -
v_gene: TRBV14
d_gene: -
j_gene: TRBJ2-2

CDR3nt: TGCGCCAGCAGCTTCCAGGGGGCGGGCCAATCATATAATTCACCCCTCCACTTT
CDR3aa: CASSFQGAGQSYNSPLHF
abundance: -
v_gene: TRBV5-1
d_gene: TRBD1
j_gene: TRBJ1-6

CDR3nt: TGTGCCGGCTCCGGGACAGGGATGTATAGGTATGGCTACACCTTC
CDR3aa: CAGSGTGMYRYGYTF
abundance: -
v_gene: TRBV6-1
d_gene: TRBD1
j_gene: TRBJ1-2

CDR3nt: TGTGCCAGCAGGGGTGGGTACAGGGGCACTGAAGCTTTCTTT
CDR3aa: CASRGGYRGTEAFF
abundance: -
v_gene: TRBV6-5
d_gene: TRBD1
j_gene: TRBJ1-1

CDR3nt: TGTGCCAGCAGCTTGTTGTCGGATTCACCCCTCCACTTT
CDR3aa: CASSLLSDSPLHF
abundance: once
v_gene: TRBV5-4
d_gene: -
j_gene: TRBJ1-6

CDR3nt: TGTGCCAGCAGCTTAGTTAGGACTAGCGACGAGCAGTACTTC
CDR3aa: CASSLVRTSDEQYF
abundance: -
v_gene: TRBV7-8
d_gene: TRBD2
j_gene: TRBJ2-7

CDR3nt: TGCGCCAGCAGCCGTGGGGGCAGGGGGCGGGTGGGCACTGAAGCTTTCTTT
CDR3aa: CASSRGGRGRVGTEAFF
abundance: -
v_gene: TRBV4-1
d_gene: TRBD1
j_gene: TRBJ1-1

CDR3nt: TGTGCCAGCAGTTTATCAGGGGGGGAGGGGGCAGCCTACGAGCAGTACTTC
CDR3aa: CASSLSGGEGAAYEQYF
abundance: -
v_gene: TRBV27
d_gene: -
j_gene: TRBJ2-7